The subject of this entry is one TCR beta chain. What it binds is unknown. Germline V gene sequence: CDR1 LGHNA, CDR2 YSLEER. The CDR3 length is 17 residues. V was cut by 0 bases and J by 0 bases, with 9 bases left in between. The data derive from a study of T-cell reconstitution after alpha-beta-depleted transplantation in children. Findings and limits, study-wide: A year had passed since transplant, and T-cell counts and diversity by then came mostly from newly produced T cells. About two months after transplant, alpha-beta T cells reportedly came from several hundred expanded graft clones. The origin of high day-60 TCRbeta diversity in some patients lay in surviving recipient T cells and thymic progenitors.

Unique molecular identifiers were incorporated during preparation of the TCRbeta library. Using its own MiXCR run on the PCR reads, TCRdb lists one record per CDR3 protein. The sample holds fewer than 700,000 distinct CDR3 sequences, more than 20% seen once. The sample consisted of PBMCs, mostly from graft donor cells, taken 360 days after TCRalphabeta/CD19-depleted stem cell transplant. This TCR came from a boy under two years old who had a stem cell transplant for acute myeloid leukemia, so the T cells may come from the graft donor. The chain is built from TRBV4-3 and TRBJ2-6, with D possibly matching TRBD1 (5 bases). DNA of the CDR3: TGCGCCAGCAGCCAAGATAGACAGAGCTCTGGGGCCAACGTCCTGACTTTC. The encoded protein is CASSQDRQSSGANVLTF.